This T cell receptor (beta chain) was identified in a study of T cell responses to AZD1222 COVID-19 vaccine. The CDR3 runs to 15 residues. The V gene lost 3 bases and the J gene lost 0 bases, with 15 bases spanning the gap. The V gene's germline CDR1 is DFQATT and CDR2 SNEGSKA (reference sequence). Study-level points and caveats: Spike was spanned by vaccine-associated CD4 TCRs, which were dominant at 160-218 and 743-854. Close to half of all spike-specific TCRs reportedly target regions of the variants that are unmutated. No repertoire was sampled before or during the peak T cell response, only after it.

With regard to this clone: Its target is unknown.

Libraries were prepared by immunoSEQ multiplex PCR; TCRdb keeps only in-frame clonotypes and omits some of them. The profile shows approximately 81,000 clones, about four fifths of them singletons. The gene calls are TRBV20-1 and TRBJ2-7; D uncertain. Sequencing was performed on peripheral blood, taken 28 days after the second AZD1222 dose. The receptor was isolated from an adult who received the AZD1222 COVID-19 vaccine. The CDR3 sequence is CSASARLPSSYEQYF. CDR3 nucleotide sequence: TGCAGTGCTAGTGCGCGGCTACCTTCCTCCTACGAGCAGTACTTC.